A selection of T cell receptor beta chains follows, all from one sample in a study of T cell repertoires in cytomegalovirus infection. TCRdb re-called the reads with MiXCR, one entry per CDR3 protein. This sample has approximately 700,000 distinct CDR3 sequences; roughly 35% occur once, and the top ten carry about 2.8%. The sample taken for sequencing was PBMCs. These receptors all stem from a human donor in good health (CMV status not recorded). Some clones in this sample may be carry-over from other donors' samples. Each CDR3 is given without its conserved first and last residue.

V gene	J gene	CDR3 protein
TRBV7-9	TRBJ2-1	ASSGDRGYNEQF
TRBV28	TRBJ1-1	ASIGRNQFGAF
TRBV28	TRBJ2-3	ASRTQRGLQKDTQY
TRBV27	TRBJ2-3	ASSPRTSGKRGGTDMQY
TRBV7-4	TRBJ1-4	ASSPGQGTEKLF
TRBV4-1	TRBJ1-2	ASSQAGTGMVGYT
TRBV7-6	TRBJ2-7	ASSPGGGSYEQY
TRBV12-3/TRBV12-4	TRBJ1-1	ASRPGGEGLVTEAF
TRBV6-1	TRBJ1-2	ASSEQKYGYT
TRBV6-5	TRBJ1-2	ASKPRNYGYT
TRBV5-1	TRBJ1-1	ASSLDLGRDTEAF
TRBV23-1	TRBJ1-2	ASSQSGRQGAGGYT
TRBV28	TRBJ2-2	ASSLFLGQGTGELF
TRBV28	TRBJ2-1	ASITARLVPQGQF
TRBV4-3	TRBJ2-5	ASSQVIWDSQETQY
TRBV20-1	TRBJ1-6	SALSQGGSPLH
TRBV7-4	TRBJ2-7	ASSLSRVEDEQY
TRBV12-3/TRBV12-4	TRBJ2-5	ASSPPTGLETQY
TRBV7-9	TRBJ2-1	ASSPRDREYEQF
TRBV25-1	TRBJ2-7	ASSRQGREEQY
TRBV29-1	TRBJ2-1	SVRRRNEQF
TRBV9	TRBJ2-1	ASSVVASGSTDEQF
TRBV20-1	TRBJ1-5	SARRRQGTYQPQH
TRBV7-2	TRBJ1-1	ASSREAWNTEAF
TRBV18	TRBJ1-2	ASSPGRAGGYYGYT
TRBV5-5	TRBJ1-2	ASSPEGQGIYGYT
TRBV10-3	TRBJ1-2	AISDYQEDIAAGSNGYT
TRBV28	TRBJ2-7	ASSLLENLVYEQY
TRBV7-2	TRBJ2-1	ASGRGLAESSYNEQF
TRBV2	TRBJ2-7	ASGTGYVDEQY
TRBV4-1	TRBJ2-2	ASSPLKENTGELF
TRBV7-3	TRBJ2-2	ASSFQSRTGELF
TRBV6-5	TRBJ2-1	ASKSEDEQF
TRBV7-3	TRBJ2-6	ASSLFGAKSSGANVLT
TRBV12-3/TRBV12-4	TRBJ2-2	ASEGTRATGELF
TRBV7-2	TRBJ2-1	ASSLVTGTSGRAGEQF
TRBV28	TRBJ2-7	ASSFPRQSEQY
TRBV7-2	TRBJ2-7	ASSLVGQGKDYEQY
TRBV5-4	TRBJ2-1	ASSLGTSGGAYNEQF
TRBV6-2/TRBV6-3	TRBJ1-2	ASSPGAGDYGYT
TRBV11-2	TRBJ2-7	ASSFRELAGYEQY
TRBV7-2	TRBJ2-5	ASSFSGVETQY
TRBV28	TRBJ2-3	ASSWPSGRSRDGVTQY
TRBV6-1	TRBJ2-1	ASSTGWTRHNEQF
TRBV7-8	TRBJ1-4	ASSQGPATTNEKLF
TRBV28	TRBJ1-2	ASSLRGDYGYT
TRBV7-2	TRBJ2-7	ASHYSGLAGDYEQY